These T cell receptor beta chains were read from a single sample in a study of blood T cell repertoires in COVID-19. This table comes from immunoSEQ multiplex PCR, and its TCRdb copy is limited to in-frame clones, with some not included. This sample has some 220,000 clones, with about nine tenths found just once. The specimen sequenced was PBMCs or T cells enriched from blood (not recorded which). The receptors originated from a woman in her forties or fifties in a cohort exposed to, infected with or recovered from COVID-19 (not recorded which). Each CDR3 is given with its conserved first and last residue. Fields, in order: clone size, CDR3 length, D gene, V gene, J gene, CDR3 protein, CDR3 DNA. The D gene is left open where the match is weak. Only some rows state a clone size, as once, few, many or a class for expanded clones.

-	15	TRBD1	TRBV27	TRBJ2-1	CASRGTGVSYNEQFF	TGTGCCAGCAGGGGGACAGGGGTTTCCTACAATGAGCAGTTCTTC
-	13	TRBD2	TRBV27	TRBJ2-3	CASSWTSADTQYF	TGTGCCAGCAGTTGGACTAGCGCAGATACGCAGTATTTT
few	15	-	TRBV29-1	TRBJ1-1	CSVAVRGPADTEAFF	TGCAGCGTTGCCGTAAGGGGCCCTGCGGACACTGAAGCTTTCTTT
-	15	-	TRBV18	TRBJ1-2	CASSPTRPDRGTYTF	TGTGCCAGCTCACCAACCCGACCGGATCGCGGAACCTACACCTTC
-	15	-	TRBV12-5	TRBJ1-5	CASGLSGGSNQPQHF	TGTGCTAGTGGTTTGAGCGGGGGGAGCAATCAGCCCCAGCATTTT
-	15	-	TRBV11-2	TRBJ2-3	CASSLGGSSTDTQYF	TGTGCCAGCAGCTTAGGCGGATCTAGCACAGATACGCAGTATTTT
-	15	-	TRBV9	TRBJ1-3	CASSVEGLPGNTIYF	TGTGCCAGCAGCGTAGAGGGGTTGCCTGGAAACACCATATATTTT
-	13	-	TRBV6-8	TRBJ1-2	CASSYWGRQGYTF	TGTGCCAGCAGTTACTGGGGGCGCCAGGGCTACACCTTC
-	14	TRBD2	TRBV30	TRBJ2-1	CAWHRTSGGPEQFF	TGTGCCTGGCACCGGACTAGCGGGGGGCCTGAGCAGTTCTTC
-	12	TRBD2	TRBV7-3	TRBJ2-1	CASSPSGGDSFF	TGTGCCAGCAGCCCCTCGGGGGGTGATTCGTTCTTC
once	11	-	TRBV30	TRBJ2-5	CAYAGAETQYF	TGTGCCTACGCGGGGGCAGAGACCCAGTACTTC
-	15	TRBD2	TRBV5-1	TRBJ2-5	CASSLLAGLLETQYF	TGCGCCAGCAGCTTACTAGCGGGGCTACTGGAGACCCAGTACTTC
-	13	-	TRBV3-1/TRBV3-2	TRBJ1-1	CASSQGDDTEAFF	TGTGCCAGCAGCCAGGGAGATGACACTGAAGCTTTCTTT
once	13	-	TRBV7-6	TRBJ1-1	CASSSWRGTEAFF	TGTGCCAGCAGTTCATGGAGGGGCACTGAAGCTTTCTTT
-	14	-	TRBV28	TRBJ1-2	CASSLPGLAYGYTF	TGTGCCAGCAGTTTACCAGGGTTGGCTTATGGCTACACCTTC
-	16	-	TRBV6-5	TRBJ2-5	CASSSREGVGWETQYF	TGTGCCAGCAGTTCCCGAGAAGGGGTTGGGTGGGAGACCCAGTACTTC
-	16	-	TRBV7-8	TRBJ1-2	CASSLGGGALNYGYTF	TGTGCCAGCAGCTTAGGAGGGGGGGCCCTGAACTATGGCTACACCTTC
once	15	TRBD2	TRBV24-1	TRBJ2-7	CATSVQAGQADEQYF	TGTGCCACCAGTGTCCAAGCGGGGCAGGCCGACGAGCAGTACTTC
-	16	TRBD2	TRBV7-2	TRBJ2-2	CASSLALAGNTGELFF	TGTGCCAGCAGCTTAGCTCTAGCGGGGAACACCGGGGAGCTGTTTTTT
many	15	-	TRBV19	TRBJ1-5	CASRGPAQDTQPQHF	TGTGCCAGTAGGGGCCCAGCCCAGGATACTCAGCCCCAGCATTTT
many	17	TRBD2	TRBV18	TRBJ2-1	CASSPGKGSGGAAEQFF	TGTGCCAGCTCACCAGGCAAAGGTAGCGGGGGGGCGGCGGAGCAGTTCTTC
-	15	TRBD1	TRBV28	TRBJ1-3	CASEAGGAGGNTIYF	TGTGCCAGCGAAGCAGGGGGCGCAGGGGGAAACACCATATATTTT
-	14	TRBD1	TRBV2	TRBJ1-2	CASSAGTGAYGYTF	TGTGCCAGCAGTGCAGGGACAGGAGCCTATGGCTACACCTTC
-	14	-	TRBV10-3	TRBJ1-1	CAISEGSRDTEAFF	TGTGCCATCAGTGAGGGGTCGAGGGACACTGAAGCTTTCTTT
-	15	-	TRBV30	TRBJ2-1	CAWSVRQNHNNEQFF	TGTGCCTGGAGTGTACGACAGAATCACAACAATGAGCAGTTCTTC
-	14	TRBD2	TRBV11-2	TRBJ2-3	CAGSGGLSTDTQYF	TGTGCAGGTAGCGGGGGGCTTAGCACAGATACGCAGTATTTT
-	13	TRBD1	TRBV12-5	TRBJ1-1	CASGRTGGPEAFF	TGTGCTAGTGGGCGGACAGGGGGACCTGAAGCTTTCTTT
-	14	TRBD2	TRBV10-2	TRBJ2-1	CASRGLDRTNEQFF	TGCGCCAGCCGAGGACTAGACCGGACCAATGAGCAGTTCTTC